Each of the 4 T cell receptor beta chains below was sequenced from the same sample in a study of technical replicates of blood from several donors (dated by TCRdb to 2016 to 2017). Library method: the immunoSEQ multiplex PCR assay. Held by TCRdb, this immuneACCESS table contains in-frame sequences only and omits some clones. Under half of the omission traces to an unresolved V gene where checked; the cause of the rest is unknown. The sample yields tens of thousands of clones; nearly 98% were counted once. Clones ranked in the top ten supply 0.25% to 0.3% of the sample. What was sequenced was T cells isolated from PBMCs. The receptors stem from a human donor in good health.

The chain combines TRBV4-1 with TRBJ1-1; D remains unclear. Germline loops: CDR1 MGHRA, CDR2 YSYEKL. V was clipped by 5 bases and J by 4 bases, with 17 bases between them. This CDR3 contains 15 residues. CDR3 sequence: CASSSGWAVSTEAFF. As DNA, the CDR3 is TGCGCCAGCAGCTCTGGGTGGGCAGTAAGCACTGAAGCTTTCTTT.

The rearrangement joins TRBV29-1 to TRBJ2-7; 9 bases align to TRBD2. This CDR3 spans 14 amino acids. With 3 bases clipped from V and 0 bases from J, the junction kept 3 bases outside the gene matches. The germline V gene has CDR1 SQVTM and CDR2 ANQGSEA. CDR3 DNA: TGCAGCGTTGATGAGACTAGCGGCTCCTACGAGCAGTACTTC. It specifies CSVDETSGSYEQYF.

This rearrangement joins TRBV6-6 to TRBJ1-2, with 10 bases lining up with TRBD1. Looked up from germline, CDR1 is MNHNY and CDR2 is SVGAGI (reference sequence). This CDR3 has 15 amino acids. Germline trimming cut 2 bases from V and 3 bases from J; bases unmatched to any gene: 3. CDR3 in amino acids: CASSYTGTGDYGYTF. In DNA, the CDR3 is TGTGCCAGCAGTTACACCGGGACAGGGGACTATGGCTACACCTTC.

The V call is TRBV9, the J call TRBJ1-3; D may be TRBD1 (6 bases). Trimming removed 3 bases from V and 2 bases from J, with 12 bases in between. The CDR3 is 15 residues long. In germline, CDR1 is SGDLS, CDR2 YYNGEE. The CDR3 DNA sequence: TGTGCCAGCAGCGCCCCGGGGGGCGCTGGAAACACCATATATTTT. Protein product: CASSAPGGAGNTIYF. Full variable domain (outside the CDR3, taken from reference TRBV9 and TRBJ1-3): DSGVTQTPKHLITATGQRVTLRCSPRSGDLSVYWYQQSLDQGLQFLIQYYNGEERAKGNILERFSAQQFPDLHSELNLSSLELGDSALYFCASSAPGGAGNTIYFGEGSWLTVV.